This TCR beta chain was identified during a study of T cell changes during pregnancy in multiple sclerosis. Here immunoSEQ multiplex PCR was the method, and the copy in TCRdb shows in-frame clones only, minus some. The repertoire holds over 50,000 clones, with around 89% as singletons. The CDR3 has 15 amino acids. The V gene's germline CDR1 is MDHEN and CDR2 SYDVKM. The ends were cut back, 6 bases at V and 4 bases at J, with 16 bases in the middle. This receptor was obtained from a female donor with multiple sclerosis, enrolled in a pregnancy study. Sequenced material: peripheral blood, taken after pregnancy. This chain joins TRBV28 and TRBJ2-1; D not certain. CDR3 in amino acids: CASRGRQPRYNEQFF. The CDR3, as DNA: TGTGCCAGCAGGGGCCGGCAACCCCGATACAATGAGCAGTTCTTC.